Sequencing of this TCR beta chain was carried out in a study of T cell responses to AZD1222 COVID-19 vaccine. Study-wide results and limits: Of spike-specific TCRs, nearly half reportedly target regions left unmutated in variants. Females made up more of the donors, who were largely white British, and clonal diversity may have come out too low. Spike-spanning, vaccine-associated CD4 TCRs were dominant at 160-218 and 743-854. Spike-specific TCR repertoires showed rising breadth and depth after two AZD1222 doses.

Generated by immunoSEQ multiplex PCR, the TCRdb table keeps only in-frame clones and is missing some. The table includes some 64,000 clones, 85% to 95% detected once. Looked up from germline, CDR1 is WNHNN and CDR2 is SYGVQD (reference sequence). J gave up 1 base and V 3 bases, and 8 bases lay outside the gene matches. This CDR3 is 17 amino acids long. Note on this clone: Its specificity is not known.

The sequence derives from an adult who received the MenACWY meningococcal vaccine as a control. Sequencing was performed on peripheral blood, taken 28 days after the second dose of the MenACWY control vaccine. V gene TRBV10-1 combines with J gene TRBJ2-2; 7 bases match TRBD1. CDR3 in DNA: TGCGCCAGCAGTGATGTAAGGGGGCAGTTGAACACCGGGGAGCTGTTTTTT. This encodes CASSDVRGQLNTGELFF.